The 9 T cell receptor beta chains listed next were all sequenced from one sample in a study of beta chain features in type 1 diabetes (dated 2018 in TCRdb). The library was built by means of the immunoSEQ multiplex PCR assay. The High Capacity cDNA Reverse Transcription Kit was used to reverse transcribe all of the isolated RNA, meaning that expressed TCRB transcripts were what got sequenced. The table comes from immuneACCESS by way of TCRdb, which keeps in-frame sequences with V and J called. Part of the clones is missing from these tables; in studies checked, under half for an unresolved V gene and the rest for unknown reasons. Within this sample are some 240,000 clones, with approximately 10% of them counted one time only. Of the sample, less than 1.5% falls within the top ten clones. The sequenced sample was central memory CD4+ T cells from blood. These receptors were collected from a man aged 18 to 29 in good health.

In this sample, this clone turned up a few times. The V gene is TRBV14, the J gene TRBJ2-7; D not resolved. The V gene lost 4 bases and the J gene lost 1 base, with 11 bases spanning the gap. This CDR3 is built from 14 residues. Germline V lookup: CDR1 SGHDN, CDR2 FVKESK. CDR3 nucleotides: TGTGCCAGCAGCCGCAGGTTCAAATCCTACGAGCAGTACTTC. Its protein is CASSRRFKSYEQYF.

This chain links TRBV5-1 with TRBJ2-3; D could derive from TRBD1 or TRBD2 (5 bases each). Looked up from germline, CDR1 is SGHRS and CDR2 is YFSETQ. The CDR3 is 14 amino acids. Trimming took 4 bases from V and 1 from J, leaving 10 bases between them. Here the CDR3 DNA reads TGCGCCAGCAGCCTAGGGACCGGCACAGATACGCAGTATTTT. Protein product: CASSLGTGTDTQYF.

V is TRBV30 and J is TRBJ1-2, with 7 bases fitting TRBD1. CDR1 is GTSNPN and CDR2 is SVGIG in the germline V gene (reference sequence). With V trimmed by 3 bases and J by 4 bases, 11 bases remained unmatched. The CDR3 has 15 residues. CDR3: CAWRPPGRQGYGYTF. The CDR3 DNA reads TGTGCCTGGAGACCGCCTGGGAGACAGGGCTATGGCTACACCTTC.

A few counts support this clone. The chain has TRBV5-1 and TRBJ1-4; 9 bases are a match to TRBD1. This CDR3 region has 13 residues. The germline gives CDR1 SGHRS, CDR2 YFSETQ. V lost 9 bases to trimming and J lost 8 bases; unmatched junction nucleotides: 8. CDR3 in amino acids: CAKTDRGGEKLFF. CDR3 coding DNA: TGCGCCAAGACGGACAGGGGCGGGGAAAAACTGTTTTTT.

The CDR3 is CASRSGQGADTQYF. Written as DNA, the CDR3 is TGTGCCAGCAGAAGCGGACAGGGGGCAGATACGCAGTATTTT. The V and J genes are TRBV5-4 and TRBJ2-3, with 10 bases identical to TRBD1. V was clipped by 5 bases and J by 4 bases; unmatched bases: 4. This CDR3 is built from 14 residues. The V gene's germline CDR1 is SGHNT and CDR2 YYREEE (reference sequence).

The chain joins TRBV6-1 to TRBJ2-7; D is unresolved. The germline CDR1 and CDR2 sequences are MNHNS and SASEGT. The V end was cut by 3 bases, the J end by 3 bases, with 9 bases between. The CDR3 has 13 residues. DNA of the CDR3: TGTGCCAGCAGTGATCCACATCTCTACGAGCAGTACTTC. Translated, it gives CASSDPHLYEQYF.

The CDR3 protein is CASSPGTGLGQPQHF. CDR3 bases: TGCGCCAGCAGCCCTGGCACGGGGTTGGGTCAGCCCCAGCATTTT. This sequence joins TRBV5-1 and TRBJ1-5, with D unresolved. V shed 4 bases and J shed 6 bases, with 17 bases lying between them. The germline CDR1 and CDR2 sequences are SGHRS and YFSETQ. There are 15 residues in the CDR3.

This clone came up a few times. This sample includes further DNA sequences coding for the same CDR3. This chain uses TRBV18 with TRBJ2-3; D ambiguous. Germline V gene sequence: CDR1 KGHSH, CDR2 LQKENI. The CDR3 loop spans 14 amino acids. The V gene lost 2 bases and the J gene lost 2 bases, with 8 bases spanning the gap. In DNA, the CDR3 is TGTGCCAGCTCACCATCTGGCCTCACAGATACGCAGTATTTT. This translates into CASSPSGLTDTQYF.

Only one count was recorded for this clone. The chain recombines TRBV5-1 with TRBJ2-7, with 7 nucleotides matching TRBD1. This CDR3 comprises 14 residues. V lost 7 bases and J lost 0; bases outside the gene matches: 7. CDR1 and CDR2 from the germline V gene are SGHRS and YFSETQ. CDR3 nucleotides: TGCGCCAGCGACCCGACAGGGAGCTCCTACGAGCAGTACTTC. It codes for CASDPTGSSYEQYF.